The 27 T cell receptor beta chains below all came from one sample that was sequenced in a study of CD8+CD57+ T cells in acquired aplastic anemia. Investigators profiled TCR beta VDJ and CDR3 from genomic DNA template. Using its own MiXCR run on the reads, TCRdb lists one record per CDR3 protein. In the table there are fewer than 250,000 distinct CDR3 sequences, more than 40% of which are singletons. Patients included in sequencing had previously demonstrated CD8+CD57+ cell expansion by flow cytometry. The sequencing input was sorted CD4+, CD8+, or CD8+CD57+ T cells (not recorded which) from PBMCs. These receptors were obtained from a human donor with aplastic anemia.

Details on this clonotype: One base away lies a much larger clone, so this may be a sequencing read error. The chain couples TRBV7-8 to TRBJ2-5; tentatively, D is TRBD2 (5 bases). This CDR3 comprises 15 residues. Looked up from germline, CDR1 is SGHVS and CDR2 is FQNEAQ. For the CDR3, the DNA is TGTACCAGCAGCCTCCCTTCAGGTGGAGGTGAGACCCAGTACTTC. This encodes CTSSLPSGGGETQYF.

This clonotype appeared once. The chain is built from TRBV2 and TRBJ2-7, with D possibly matching TRBD1 (6 bases). V shed 3 bases and J shed 2 bases, with 14 bases lying between them. The germline V gene encodes CDR1 SNHLY and CDR2 FYNNEI. The CDR3 has 15 residues. This CDR3 is CASSEDQGPTYEQYF. CDR3 in DNA: TGTGCCAGCAGTGAGGACCAGGGGCCCACCTACGAGCAGTACTTC. Based on the CDR3 plus reference TRBV2 and TRBJ2-7, the full variable domain is EPEVTQTPSHQVTQMGQEVILRCVPISNHLYFYWYRQILGQKVEFLVSFYNNEISEKSEIFDDQFSVERPDGSNFTLKIRSTKLEDSAMYFCASSEDQGPTYEQYFGPGTRLTVT.

The chain couples TRBV5-1 to TRBJ1-1, with a possible D match to TRBD1 (6 bases). Trimming removed 4 bases at V and 0 bases at J, with 16 bases between. There are 16 residues in the CDR3. CDR1 and CDR2 (germline): SGHRS, YFSETQ. DNA for the CDR3: TGCGCCAGCAGCCCGATGGGGGGCCGAATGAACACTGAAGCTTTCTTT. The encoded protein is CASSPMGGRMNTEAFF.

The chain joins TRBV5-1 to TRBJ2-1, with 7 bases fitting TRBD2. Judging by the DNA end, TRBJ2-7 fits better; the J call may be wrong. The CDR3 is made up of 16 amino acids. Germline V gene data show CDR1 as SGHRS and CDR2 as YFSETQ. DNA of the CDR3: TGCGCCAGCAGCCAGGGAGGGGAGGCTAATTACAATGAGCAGTACTTC. Its translation: CASSQGGEANYNEQYF.

This clonotype was counted between two and nine times. The chain uses TRBV20-1 and TRBJ2-3; no firm D call. Germline CDR1 reads DFQATT; CDR2 reads SNEGSKA (reference sequence). The CDR3 extends over 11 amino acids. With 6 bases removed from V and 4 bases from J, the gap between germline ends came to 8 bases. CDR3 nucleotides: TGCAGTGCGGATGTCTCAGATACGCAGTATTTT. Translation gives CSADVSDTQYF.

Many counts were recorded for this clonotype. This sequence joins TRBV10-1 and TRBJ2-7; D possibly corresponds to TRBD2 (7 bases). Trimming removed 6 bases at V and 2 bases at J, with 11 bases between. This CDR3 has 13 amino acids. CDR1 WNHNN and CDR2 SYGVQD come from the germline V gene (reference sequence). CDR3 protein: CASSGGPPYEQYF. The CDR3 bases are TGCGCCAGCAGCGGGGGGCCCCCCTACGAGCAGTACTTC.

This chain connects TRBV7-9 to TRBJ2-1; unclear D gene. The germline V gene has CDR1 SEHNR and CDR2 FQNEAQ (reference sequence). This CDR3 has 15 residues. The ends were cut back, 0 bases at V and 6 bases at J, with 12 bases in the middle. The CDR3, as DNA: TGTGCCAGCAGCTTAGCCCTCCTGTTGGGCAATGAGCAGTTCTTC. Translating it yields CASSLALLLGNEQFF.

V is TRBV29-1 and J is TRBJ2-7; 12 positions match TRBD1. V lost 1 base, J lost 5 bases, and 6 bases stayed unmatched. The germline V gene has CDR1 SQVTM and CDR2 ANQGSEA. There are 15 residues in the CDR3. CDR3 region: CSVEVSGQGANEQYF. CDR3 nucleotide sequence: TGCAGCGTTGAAGTCTCGGGACAGGGGGCCAACGAGCAGTACTTC.

In its sample, this clonotype was seen many times. The V gene is TRBV4-1, the J gene TRBJ1-6, with 8 positions matching TRBD1. This CDR3 has 16 amino acids. Per germline, CDR1 MGHRA and CDR2 YSYEKL. The V segment lost 2 bases and the J segment 10 bases; nucleotides outside the gene matches: 10. The CDR3 region is CASSQFLDRENSPLHF. The DNA for the CDR3 is TGCGCCAGCAGCCAATTTCTGGACAGGGAGAACTCACCCCTCCACTTT.

V is TRBV2 and J is TRBJ1-4, with a possible D match to TRBD1 (5 bases). Deletions cut 2 bases from V and 11 bases from J, with 12 bases between. The CDR3 sequence is 13 residues long. Germline V gene data show CDR1 as SNHLY and CDR2 as FYNNEI. CDR3 sequence reads: CASSERPRDKLFF. In nucleotides, the CDR3 is TGTGCCAGCAGTGAACGCCCCAGGGACAAACTGTTTTTT.

This clonotype was found many times. The chain employs TRBV14 and TRBJ1-2; 7 nucleotides align to TRBD1. Germline V CDR1 and CDR2: SGHDN, FVKESK. With V trimmed by 5 bases and J by 7 bases, 13 bases remained unmatched. The CDR3 consists of 15 residues. The CDR3 reads CASSAETGSTFGYTF. CDR3 coding DNA: TGTGCCAGCAGCGCTGAGACAGGGAGTACTTTTGGCTACACCTTC.

V gene TRBV19 combines with J gene TRBJ1-5; weak D call: TRBD1 (5 bases). This CDR3 contains 17 residues. Trimming pared 3 bases from V and 0 bases from J, leaving 15 bases between. Germline assignment: CDR1 LNHDA and CDR2 SQIVND (reference sequence). For the CDR3, the DNA is TGTGCCAGTAGTATCTCCGACAGCATGTATAGCAATCAGCCCCAGCATTTT. Translation: CASSISDSMYSNQPQHF.

This clonotype occurred many times. The chain is built from TRBV2 and TRBJ2-3, with 13 bases that match TRBD2. CDR1 and CDR2 from the germline V gene are SNHLY and FYNNEI. The V gene end was trimmed by 6 bases and the J gene end by 6 bases; junction bases not matched to a gene: 6. The CDR3 spans 15 residues. Written as DNA, the CDR3 is TGTGCCAGCAGCGGACTAGCGGGGGATACTGATACGCAGTATTTT. Encoded protein: CASSGLAGDTDTQYF.

The rearrangement uses TRBV19 and TRBJ1-1; tentative D call: TRBD1 (6 bases). Per germline, CDR1 LNHDA and CDR2 SQIVND (reference sequence). This CDR3 contains 13 residues. Trimming took off 6 bases at V and 6 bases at J, with 14 bases between the two ends. Written as DNA, the CDR3 is TGTGCCAGTAGATTCACAGGGACCGCTGAAGCTTTCTTT. Translating it yields CASRFTGTAEAFF.

This clonotype appeared many times. CDR3 sequence: CASSHPGRTDTQYF. The CDR3 nucleotides are TGCGCCAGCAGCCATCCTGGGAGGACAGATACGCAGTATTTT. The chain has TRBV4-3 and TRBJ2-3, with D possibly being TRBD2 (6 bases). Between the trimmed V and J ends, which lost 3 bases and 3 bases, there was a span of 10 bases. The CDR3 sequence is 14 residues long. Germline values: CDR1 LGHNA, CDR2 YSLEER.

The rearrangement uses TRBV29-1 and TRBJ2-1, with TRBD1 as a possible D gene (6 bases). V dropped 4 bases and J dropped 3 bases, with 13 bases sitting between them. In germline, CDR1 is SQVTM, CDR2 ANQGSEA. CDR3 length equals 14 residues. The CDR3 sequence: CSVAPRDNYNEQFF. The CDR3 DNA sequence: TGCAGCGTTGCACCGAGGGACAACTACAATGAGCAGTTCTTC.

This clonotype was recorded a few times. The chain uses TRBV7-3 and TRBJ2-1; TRBD1 matches 10 bases. The germline V gene has CDR1 SGHTA and CDR2 FQGTGA. The CDR3 totals 15 residues. Trimming removed 6 bases from V and 7 bases from J; junction bases left unmatched: 9. The CDR3 here is CASSDSTGGFNEQFF. The DNA of the CDR3 is TGTGCCAGCAGTGACTCGACAGGGGGCTTTAATGAGCAGTTCTTC.

The rearrangement joins TRBV10-3 to TRBJ1-1; D remains unclear. Trimming took off 5 bases at V and 0 bases at J, with 13 bases between the two ends. The V gene's germline CDR1 is ENHRY and CDR2 SYGVKD. This CDR3 is 15 amino acids long. CDR3 protein: CAISWTSGMNTEAFF. The CDR3 bases are TGTGCCATCAGTTGGACTAGCGGCATGAACACTGAAGCTTTCTTT.

This clonotype was detected only a few times. The chain uses TRBV4-2 and TRBJ1-2; TRBD1 matches at 10 bases. The J segment lost 4 bases and the V segment lost 0 bases, leaving 5 bases of the junction unmatched. CDR3 length: 16 residues. Germline values: CDR1 LGHNA, CDR2 YNFKEQ. The CDR3 nucleotides read TGTGCCAGCAGCCAAGAGGGGGACAGGGGAGGCTATGGCTACACCTTC. Amino acids: CASSQEGDRGGYGYTF.

This chain joins TRBV2 and TRBJ1-1, with 7 bases aligning to TRBD1. The CDR3 runs to 14 residues. V shed 5 bases, J shed 5 bases, and the junction held 8 bases outside the gene matches. Germline values: CDR1 SNHLY, CDR2 FYNNEI. CDR3 loop: CASSRTGRGTEAFF. The CDR3 DNA is TGTGCCAGCAGTCGGACAGGCCGCGGGACTGAAGCTTTCTTT.

The chain joins TRBV10-3 to TRBJ2-7; 10 bases are shared with TRBD2. The CDR3 covers 16 residues. V lost 6 bases and J lost 2; bases outside the gene matches: 10. CDR1 and CDR2 (germline): ENHRY, SYGVKD. The CDR3 DNA follows: TGTGCCATCAGACCTGTCGGGCTAGCGGGGGCCTACGAGCAGTACTTC. This codes for CAIRPVGLAGAYEQYF.

A word on this clonotype: This may stem from a read error, because a much larger clone lies one nucleotide away. In this CDR3 the conserved last residue, phenylalanine or tryptophan, is missing, so a read error is likely. V is TRBV12-3 or TRBV12-4 and J is TRBJ2-1, with 9 bases matching TRBD1. This CDR3 spans 15 amino acids. V shed 6 bases and J 5 bases; nucleotides not matched to a gene: 8. CDR3 amino acids: CASRFTGGAHNEQFL. The CDR3 DNA follows: TGTGCCAGCAGATTCACAGGGGGCGCACACAATGAGCAGTTCCTC.

This clonotype has a count of ten or more. V usage is TRBV7-9 and J usage is TRBJ1-1; the D is unclear. Trimming removed 4 bases from V and 0 bases from J, with 27 bases in between. The CDR3 is 20 amino acids. CDR1 and CDR2 (germline): SEHNR, FQNEAQ (reference sequence). CDR3: CASSSHHLGRRIDMNTEAFF. The CDR3 DNA follows: TGTGCCAGCAGCTCGCATCATCTAGGCCGGAGAATAGATATGAACACTGAAGCTTTCTTT.

The rearrangement links TRBV20-1 to TRBJ1-2; 11 bases map to TRBD1. V gave up 0 bases and J gave up 7 bases; unmatched junction bases: 7. The CDR3 length is 15 residues. Germline CDR1 is DFQATT and CDR2 is SNEGSKA (reference sequence). The CDR3 protein is CSARDAGQGGFGYTF. As DNA, the CDR3 is TGCAGTGCTAGAGACGCGGGACAGGGGGGTTTTGGCTACACCTTC.

This CDR3 is CASSYSGTGYTF. DNA for the CDR3: TGTGCCAGCAGTTACTCGGGAACAGGCTACACCTTC. The chain employs TRBV12-3 or TRBV12-4 and TRBJ1-2; D remains unclear. Trimming pared 4 bases from V and 8 bases from J, leaving 11 bases between. The CDR3 spans 12 residues.

This clonotype was recorded at least ten times. The genes are TRBV19 and TRBJ2-7; D may be TRBD2 (6 bases). CDR1 is LNHDA, CDR2 SQIVND, per germline (reference sequence). This CDR3 is built from 14 residues. V was clipped by 5 bases and J by 4 bases, with 15 bases between them. The CDR3 nucleotides read TGTGCCAGTAGTGGGGGGACGCACCCTTACGAGCAGTACTTC. The encoded protein is CASSGGTHPYEQYF. Full variable domain (outside the CDR3, taken from reference TRBV19 and TRBJ2-7): DGGITQSPKYLFRKEGQNVTLSCEQNLNHDAMYWYRQDPGQGLRLIYYSQIVNDFQKGDIAEGYSVSREKKESFPLTVTSAQKNPTAFYLCASSGGTHPYEQYFGPGTRLTVT.

This clonotype was seen many times. This chain uses TRBV7-6 with TRBJ2-7; 8 bases are a match to TRBD2. After removal of 2 bases from V and 0 bases from J, the junction contained 3 bases not matched to a gene. Germline assignment: CDR1 SGHVS and CDR2 FNYEAQ. CDR3 length equals 15 residues. Here the CDR3 DNA reads TGTGCCAGCAGCTTAAGCGGGGGAGCCTCCTACGAGCAGTACTTC. Encoded protein: CASSLSGGASYEQYF.